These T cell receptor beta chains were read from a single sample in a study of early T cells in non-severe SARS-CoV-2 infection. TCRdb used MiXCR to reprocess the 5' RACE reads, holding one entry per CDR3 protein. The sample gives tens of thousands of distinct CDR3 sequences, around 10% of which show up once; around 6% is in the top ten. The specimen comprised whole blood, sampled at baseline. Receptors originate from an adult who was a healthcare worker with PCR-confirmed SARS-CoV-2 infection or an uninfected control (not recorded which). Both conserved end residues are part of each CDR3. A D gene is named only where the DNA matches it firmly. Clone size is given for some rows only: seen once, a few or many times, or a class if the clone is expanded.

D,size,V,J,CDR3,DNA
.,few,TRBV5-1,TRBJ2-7,CASSLGPERDEQYF,TGCGCCAGCAGCTTGGGACCGGAGAGGGACGAGCAGTACTTC
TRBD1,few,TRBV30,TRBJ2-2,CAWRGTVPTPANTGELFF,TGTGCCTGGAGGGGGACAGTACCCACCCCCGCGAACACCGGGGAGCTGTTTTTT
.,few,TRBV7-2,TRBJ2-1,CASRARVGSNNEQFF,TGTGCCAGCAGAGCAAGGGTGGGGAGCAACAATGAGCAGTTCTTC
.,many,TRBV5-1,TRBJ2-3,CASRPTGSGDTQYF,TGCGCCAGCAGGCCGACAGGCTCTGGAGATACGCAGTATTTT
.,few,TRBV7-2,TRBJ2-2,CASSVSTGELFF,TGTGCCAGCAGCGTGAGCACCGGGGAGCTGTTTTTT
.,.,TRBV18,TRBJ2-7,CASSPIAADPYEQYF,TGTGCCAGCTCACCAATAGCGGCAGACCCCTACGAGCAGTACTTC
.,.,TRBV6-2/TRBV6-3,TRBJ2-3,CASSYSQGIVLRPTATDTQYF,TGTGCCAGCAGTTACTCCCAGGGGATCGTTCTTCGTCCGACCGCGACAGATACGCAGTATTTT
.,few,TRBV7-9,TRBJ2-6,CASPGDKRSGANVLTF,TGTGCCAGTCCTGGGGACAAACGCTCTGGGGCCAACGTCCTGACTTTC
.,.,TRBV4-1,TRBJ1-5,CASSQPTSGRQPQHF,TGCGCCAGCAGCCAACCCACCTCGGGGAGACAGCCCCAGCATTTT
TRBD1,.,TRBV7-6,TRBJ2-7,CASSLVRGQGTITEQYF,TGTGCCAGCAGCTTAGTCCGGGGACAGGGGACCATAACCGAGCAGTACTTC
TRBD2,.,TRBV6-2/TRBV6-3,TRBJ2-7,CASETAGASYEQYF,TGTGCCAGCGAGACGGCGGGAGCTTCCTACGAGCAGTACTTC
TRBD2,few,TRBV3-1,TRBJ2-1,CASSQVAGGLEQFF,TGTGCCAGCAGCCAAGTAGCGGGGGGGCTTGAGCAGTTCTTC
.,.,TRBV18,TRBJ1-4,CASSPQDGNEKLFF,TGTGCCAGCTCACCACAGGACGGGAATGAAAAACTGTTTTTT
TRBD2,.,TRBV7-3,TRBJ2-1,CASSPAAGGLYNEQFF,TGTGCCAGCAGCCCCGCCGCGGGGGGCCTATACAATGAGCAGTTCTTC
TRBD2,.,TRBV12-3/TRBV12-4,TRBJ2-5,CASSSIAGVETQYF,TGTGCCAGCAGTTCCATAGCGGGGGTGGAGACCCAGTACTTC
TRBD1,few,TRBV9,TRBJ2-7,CASSVGDRGWEQYF,TGTGCCAGCAGCGTGGGGGACAGGGGCTGGGAGCAGTACTTC
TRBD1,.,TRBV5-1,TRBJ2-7,CASSGQGAGYEQYF,TGCGCCAGCAGCGGACAGGGGGCGGGATACGAGCAGTACTTC
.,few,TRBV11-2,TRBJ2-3,CASSLEGSSRTDTQYF,TGTGCCAGCAGCTTGGAAGGGAGTTCGCGCACAGATACGCAGTATTTT
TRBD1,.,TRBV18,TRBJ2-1,CASSPGTGAFGNEQFF,TGTGCCAGCTCACCTGGGACAGGGGCCTTTGGGAATGAGCAGTTCTTC
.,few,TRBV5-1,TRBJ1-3,CASSLEAGAGNTIYF,TGCGCCAGCAGCTTGGAAGCGGGGGCTGGAAACACCATATATTTT
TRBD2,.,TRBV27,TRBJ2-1,CASSLVSGPEQFF,TGTGCCAGCAGTTTAGTTAGCGGGCCCGAGCAGTTCTTC
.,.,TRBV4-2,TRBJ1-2,CASSQDLLSNYGYTF,TGTGCCAGCAGCCAAGATCTGCTATCTAACTATGGCTACACCTTC
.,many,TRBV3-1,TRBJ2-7,CASSLTEGSYEQYF,TGTGCCAGCAGCCTCACCGAGGGGTCGTACGAGCAGTACTTC
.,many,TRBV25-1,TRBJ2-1,CASSRGSYNEQFF,TGTGCCAGCTCGCGGGGTTCCTACAATGAGCAGTTCTTC
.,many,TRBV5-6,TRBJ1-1,CASSLTQGPNTEAFF,TGTGCCAGCAGCTTGACACAGGGACCGAACACTGAAGCTTTCTTT
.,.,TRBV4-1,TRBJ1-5,CASSQVSGVESQPQHF,TGCGCCAGCAGCCAAGTCAGCGGCGTTGAGAGTCAGCCCCAGCATTTT
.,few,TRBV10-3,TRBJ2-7,CAISDGVSGEQYF,TGTGCCATCAGTGACGGAGTATCGGGCGAGCAGTACTTC
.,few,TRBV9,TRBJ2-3,CASSGLSLDTQYF,TGTGCCAGCAGCGGACTGTCTTTAGATACGCAGTATTTT
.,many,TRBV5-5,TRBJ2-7,CASSTSRGYEQYF,TGTGCCAGCAGCACCTCGAGGGGCTACGAGCAGTACTTC
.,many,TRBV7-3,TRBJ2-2,CASSLNGGSGELFF,TGTGCCAGCAGCTTAAACGGGGGCTCCGGGGAGCTGTTTTTT
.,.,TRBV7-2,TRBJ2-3,CASSLTARASTDTQYF,TGTGCCAGCAGCTTAACGGCCCGCGCGAGCACAGATACGCAGTATTTT
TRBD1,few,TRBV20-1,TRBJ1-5,CSAFPGGEQPQHF,TGCAGTGCTTTTCCAGGGGGTGAACAGCCCCAGCATTTT
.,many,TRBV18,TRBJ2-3,CASSPYPGSTDTQYF,TGTGCCAGCTCACCATATCCGGGGAGCACAGATACGCAGTATTTT
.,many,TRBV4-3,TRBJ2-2,CASSQDRGINTGELFF,TGCGCCAGCAGCCAAGATAGAGGTATCAACACCGGGGAGCTGTTTTTT
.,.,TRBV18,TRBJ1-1,CASSPHSTDEAFF,TGTGCCAGCTCACCACATTCTACTGACGAAGCATTCTTT
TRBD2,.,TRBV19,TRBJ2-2,CASSSLAGVLAGELFF,TGTGCCAGTAGTTCCCTAGCGGGGGTATTGGCCGGGGAGCTGTTTTTT
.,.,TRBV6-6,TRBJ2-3,CASSRGASTDTQYF,TGTGCCAGCAGTCGCGGGGCGAGCACAGATACGCAGTATTTT
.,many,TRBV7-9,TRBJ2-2,CASSLGAARELFF,TGTGCCAGCAGCTTGGGGGCCGCGAGGGAGCTGTTTTTT
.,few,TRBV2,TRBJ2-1,CASSEAFPGDSYNEQFF,TGTGCCAGCAGTGAAGCCTTTCCGGGGGACTCCTACAATGAGCAGTTCTTC
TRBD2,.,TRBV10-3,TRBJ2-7,CAISTGGREQYF,TGTGCCATCAGTACGGGGGGGCGCGAGCAGTACTTC
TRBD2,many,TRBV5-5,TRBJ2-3,CASSLGPLAGDTDTQYF,TGTGCCAGCAGCTTGGGGCCGCTAGCGGGGGACACAGATACGCAGTATTTT
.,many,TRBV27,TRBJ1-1,CASSPRMNTEAFF,TGTGCCAGCAGCCCCCGCATGAACACTGAAGCTTTCTTT
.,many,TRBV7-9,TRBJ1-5,CASSLDSSNQPQHF,TGTGCCAGCAGCTTAGACTCTAGCAATCAGCCCCAGCATTTT
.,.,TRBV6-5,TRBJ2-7,CASSYSEGFSYEQYF,TGTGCCAGCAGTTACTCGGAGGGGTTCTCCTACGAGCAGTACTTC
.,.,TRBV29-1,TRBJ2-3,CSGGHNTDTQYF,TGCAGCGGTGGCCACAACACAGATACGCAGTATTTT
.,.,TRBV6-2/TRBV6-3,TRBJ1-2,CASRDWTANYGYTF,TGTGCCAGCAGAGATTGGACAGCAAACTATGGCTACACCTTC
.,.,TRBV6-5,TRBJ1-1,CASSVNTEAFF,TGTGCCAGCAGTGTTAACACTGAAGCTTTCTTT
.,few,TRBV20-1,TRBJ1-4,CSARVAGPEVNEKLFF,TGCAGTGCTAGAGTGGCAGGCCCTGAGGTTAATGAAAAACTGTTTTTT
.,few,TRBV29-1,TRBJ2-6,CSVDSRRGVSGANVLTF,TGCAGCGTTGATTCTAGGAGGGGAGTCTCTGGGGCCAACGTCCTGACTTTC
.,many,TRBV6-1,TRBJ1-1,CASKATLNTEAFF,TGTGCCAGCAAGGCTACATTGAACACTGAAGCTTTCTTT
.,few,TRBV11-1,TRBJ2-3,CASSSARGAWADTQYF,TGTGCCAGCAGCTCCGCCAGGGGGGCCTGGGCAGATACGCAGTATTTT
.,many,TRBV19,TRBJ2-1,CASRPKTGGEQFF,TGTGCCAGTAGGCCCAAGACGGGTGGTGAGCAGTTCTTC
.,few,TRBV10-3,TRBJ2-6,CAISEVAGANVLTF,TGTGCCATCAGTGAGGTTGCTGGGGCCAACGTCCTGACTTTC
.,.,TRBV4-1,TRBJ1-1,CASSQGLGQGAFF,TGCGCCAGCAGCCAAGGGCTGGGGCAGGGAGCTTTCTTT
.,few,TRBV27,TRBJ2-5,CASSLTGRKLQETQYF,TGTGCCAGCAGTTTAACCGGACGAAAATTACAAGAGACCCAGTACTTC